This record looks at one T cell receptor (beta chain) sequence and its context. Its target is not known. One end of the junction is discordant with germline, which a read error may explain. TCRdb re-derived calls from the reads in MiXCR, one entry per CDR3 protein. The table has a few hundred thousand distinct CDR3 sequences, about 25% seen once. These data belong to a study of T cell repertoires in cytomegalovirus infection. Study-level information: Both recently identified HLA-C-restricted and well-studied HLA-B-restricted CMV epitopes were used in the study.

Study-level results: Across the ex vivo response, the dominant clonotypes were HLA-C-restricted CMV-specific TCR beta clonotypes.

The input for sequencing was cultured PBMCs, taken from culture after CMV antigen stimulation. The sequence came from a human donor in good health (CMV status not recorded). Some clones in this sample may be carry-over from other donors' samples.

CDR3 region: CASRIAGDTQYF. The CDR3 coding sequence is TGTGCCAGTAGGATAGCGGGAGATACGCAGTATTTT. This chain joins TRBV19 and TRBJ2-3; 7 nucleotides line up with TRBD2. The CDR3 has 12 residues. Germline lookup yields CDR1 LNHDA and CDR2 SQIVND (reference sequence).